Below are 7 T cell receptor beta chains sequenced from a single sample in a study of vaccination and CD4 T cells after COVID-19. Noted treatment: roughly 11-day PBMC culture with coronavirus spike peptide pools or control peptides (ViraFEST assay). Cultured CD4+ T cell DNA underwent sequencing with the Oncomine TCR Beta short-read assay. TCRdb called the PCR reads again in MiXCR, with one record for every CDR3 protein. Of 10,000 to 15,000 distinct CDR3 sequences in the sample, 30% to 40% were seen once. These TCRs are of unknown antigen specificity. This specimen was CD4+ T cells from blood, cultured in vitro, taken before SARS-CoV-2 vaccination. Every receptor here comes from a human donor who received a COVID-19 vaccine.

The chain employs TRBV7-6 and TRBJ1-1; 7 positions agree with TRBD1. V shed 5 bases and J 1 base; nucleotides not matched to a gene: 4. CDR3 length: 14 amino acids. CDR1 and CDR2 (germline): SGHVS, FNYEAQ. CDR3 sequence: CASSPQGRNTEAFF. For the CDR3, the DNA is TGTGCCAGCAGCCCACAGGGGAGGAACACTGAAGCTTTCTTT.

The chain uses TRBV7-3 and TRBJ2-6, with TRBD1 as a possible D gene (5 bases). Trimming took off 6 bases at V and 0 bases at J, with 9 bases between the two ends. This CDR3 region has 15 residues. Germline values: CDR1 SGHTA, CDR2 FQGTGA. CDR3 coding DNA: TGTGCCAGCAGTAAGGACATCTCTGGGGCCAACGTCCTGACTTTC. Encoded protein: CASSKDISGANVLTF.

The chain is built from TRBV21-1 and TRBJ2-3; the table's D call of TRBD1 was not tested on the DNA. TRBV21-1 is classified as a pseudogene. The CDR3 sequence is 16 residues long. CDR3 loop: CASSTQTGAYTDTQYF. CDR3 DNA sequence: TGTGCCAGCAGCACCCAGACAGGGGCTTACACAGATACGCAGTATTTT.

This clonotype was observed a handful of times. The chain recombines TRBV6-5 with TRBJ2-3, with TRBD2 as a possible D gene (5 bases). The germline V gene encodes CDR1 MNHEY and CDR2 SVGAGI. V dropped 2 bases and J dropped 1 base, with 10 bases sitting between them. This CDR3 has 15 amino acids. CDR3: CASSYGSARTDTQYF. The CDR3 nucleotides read TGTGCCAGCAGTTACGGGAGTGCTCGCACAGATACGCAGTATTTT.

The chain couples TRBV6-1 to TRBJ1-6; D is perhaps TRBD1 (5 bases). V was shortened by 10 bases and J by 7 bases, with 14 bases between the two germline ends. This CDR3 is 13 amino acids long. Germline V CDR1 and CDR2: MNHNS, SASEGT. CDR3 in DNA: TGTGCCACCAACCGGGGCAAAAATTCACCCCTCCACTTT. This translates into CATNRGKNSPLHF.

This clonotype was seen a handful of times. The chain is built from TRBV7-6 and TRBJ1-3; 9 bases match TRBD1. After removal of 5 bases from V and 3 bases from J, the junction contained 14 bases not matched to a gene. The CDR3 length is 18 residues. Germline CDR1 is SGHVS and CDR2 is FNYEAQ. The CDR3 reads CASSLGPSGTGFGNTIYF. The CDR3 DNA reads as TGTGCCAGCAGCCTAGGGCCCTCCGGGACAGGGTTTGGAAACACCATATATTTT.

The CDR3 loop reads CASSYHGTGRKNIQYF. As DNA, the CDR3 is TGTGCCAGCAGTTACCATGGGACAGGGCGAAAAAACATTCAGTACTTC. This chain links TRBV6-5 with TRBJ2-4, with 9 positions matching TRBD1. V was pared by 2 bases and J by 4 bases, with 6 bases of the junction left unmatched. The CDR3 length is 16 residues. Germline V gene lookup returns CDR1 MNHEY and CDR2 SVGAGI.